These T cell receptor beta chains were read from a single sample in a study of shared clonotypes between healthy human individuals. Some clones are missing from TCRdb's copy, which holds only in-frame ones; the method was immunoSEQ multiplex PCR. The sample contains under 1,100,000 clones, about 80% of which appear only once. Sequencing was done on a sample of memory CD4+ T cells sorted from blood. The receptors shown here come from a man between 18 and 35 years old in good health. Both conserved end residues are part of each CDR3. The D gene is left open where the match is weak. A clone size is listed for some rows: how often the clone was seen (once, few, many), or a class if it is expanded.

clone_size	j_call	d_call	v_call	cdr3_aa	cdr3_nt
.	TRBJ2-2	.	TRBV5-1	CASSLDRATGELFF	TGCGCCAGCAGCCTCGACAGAGCCACCGGGGAGCTGTTTTTT
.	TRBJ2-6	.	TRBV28	CASFRRGDGANVLTF	TGTGCCAGCTTTAGGCGAGGGGACGGGGCCAACGTCCTGACTTTC
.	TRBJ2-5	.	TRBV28	CASSLFMETQYF	TGTGCCAGCAGTTTATTCATGGAGACCCAGTACTTC
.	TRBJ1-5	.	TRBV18	CASSPEAGGSNQPQHF	TGTGCCAGCTCACCAGAGGCAGGCGGGAGCAATCAGCCCCAGCATTTT
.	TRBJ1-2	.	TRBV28	CASGGDTRGYTF	TGTGCCAGCGGGGGGGACACCCGGGGCTACACCTTC
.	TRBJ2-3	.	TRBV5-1	CASSLNLKDTQYF	TGCGCCAGCAGCTTGAACCTAAAAGATACGCAGTATTTT
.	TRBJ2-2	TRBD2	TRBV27	CASSLTSGRVLGTGELFF	TGTGCCAGCAGTTTAACAAGCGGGAGGGTGTTAGGCACCGGGGAGCTGTTTTTT
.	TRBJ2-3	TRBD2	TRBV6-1	CATRLAGDPQYF	TGTGCCACCCGACTAGCGGGGGACCCGCAGTATTTT
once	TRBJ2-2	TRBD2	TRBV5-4	CASSLPSGTGELFF	TGTGCCAGCAGCTTGCCTAGCGGGACCGGGGAGCTGTTTTTT
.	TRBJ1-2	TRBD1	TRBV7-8	CASSTGTGDYGYTF	TGTGCCAGCAGCACCGGGACAGGGGATTATGGCTACACCTTC
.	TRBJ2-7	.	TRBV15	CATSRKGYEQYF	TGTGCCACCAGCAGGAAAGGGTACGAGCAGTACTTC
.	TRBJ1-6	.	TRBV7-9	CASSLAGVWNSPLHF	TGTGCCAGCAGCTTAGCAGGGGTTTGGAATTCACCCCTCCACTTT